The T cell receptor beta chain under discussion was sequenced for a study of OX40 agonist ivuxolimab in advanced cancers. Germline CDR1 LNHDA, CDR2 SQIVND (reference sequence). Trimming removed 4 bases at V and 4 bases at J, with 14 bases between. The CDR3 has 15 residues. As for this clone: Other nucleotide sequences from this sample produce the same CDR3.

The repertoire was sequenced with immunoSEQ multiplex PCR; TCRdb's copy has only in-frame clones and lacks some. The sample consists of about 43,000 clones, around 86% of them appearing once. The sample consisted of CD4+ or CD8+ T cells sorted from blood, taken in a trial of the OX40 agonist ivuxolimab. This sequence joins TRBV19 and TRBJ2-1, with D tentatively TRBD2 (7 bases). The TCR originated in an adult with an advanced solid tumor such as melanoma, head and neck, liver or kidney cancer. As DNA, the CDR3 is TGTGCCAGTAGTACGTCGGGGGGCCGATACAATGAGCAGTTCTTC. It encodes CASSTSGGRYNEQFF.